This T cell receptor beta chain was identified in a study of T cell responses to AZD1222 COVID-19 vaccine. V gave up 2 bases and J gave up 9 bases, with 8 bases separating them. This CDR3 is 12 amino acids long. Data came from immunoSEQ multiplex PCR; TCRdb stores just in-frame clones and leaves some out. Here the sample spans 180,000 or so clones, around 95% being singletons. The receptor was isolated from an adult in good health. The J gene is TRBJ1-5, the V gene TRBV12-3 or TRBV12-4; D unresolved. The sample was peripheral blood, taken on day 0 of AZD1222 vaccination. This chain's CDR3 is CASSLMGGPQHF. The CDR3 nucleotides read TGTGCCAGCAGTTTAATGGGCGGGCCCCAGCATTTT.